The 5 T cell receptor beta chains below all came from one sample that was sequenced in a study of shared clonotypes between healthy human individuals. Produced via immunoSEQ multiplex PCR; TCRdb's table is partial and in-frame only. This sample has 450,000 to 500,000 clones, with around 80% found just once. Sequencing input: PBMCs. These receptors all stem from a woman aged 40 to 50 in good health. Some clones in this sample may be carry-over from other donors' samples.

This clone was seen repeatedly, ten times or more. Other DNA sequences in the same sample also yield this CDR3. The genes are TRBV7-9 and TRBJ1-1, with unresolved D. The germline CDR1 and CDR2 sequences are SEHNR and FQNEAQ (reference sequence). The CDR3 extends over 13 amino acids. V gave up 5 bases and J gave up 4 bases, with 11 bases separating them. This CDR3 is CASSPGSATEAFF. As DNA, the CDR3 is TGTGCCAGCAGCCCAGGATCGGCCACTGAAGCTTTCTTT.

This clone has just one count. The chain has TRBV28 and TRBJ1-1; D is ambiguous. This CDR3 has 11 amino acids. V was pared by 3 bases and J by 7 bases, with 6 bases between. Germline V gives CDR1 MDHEN, CDR2 SYDVKM. CDR3 amino acids: CASSFGSEAFF. CDR3 sequence (DNA): TGTGCCAGCAGTTTCGGCAGTGAAGCTTTCTTT.

In DNA, the CDR3 is TGTGCCAGCAGCGTTAGCGGGAATGGCTACGAGCAGTACTTC. This gives the protein CASSVSGNGYEQYF. The chain recombines TRBV9 with TRBJ2-7, with TRBD2 matching over 8 bases. CDR1 is SGDLS, CDR2 YYNGEE, per germline. Losses at the gene ends were 2 bases for V and 3 bases for J; bases not matched to a gene: 4. The CDR3 sequence is 14 residues long. Full variable domain (outside the CDR3, taken from reference TRBV9 and TRBJ2-7): DSGVTQTPKHLITATGQRVTLRCSPRSGDLSVYWYQQSLDQGLQFLIQYYNGEERAKGNILERFSAQQFPDLHSELNLSSLELGDSALYFCASSVSGNGYEQYFGPGTRLTVT.

The genes are TRBV28 and TRBJ2-1; TRBD2 aligns across 10 bases. With V trimmed by 7 bases and J by 0 bases, 0 bases remained unmatched. CDR1 and CDR2 (germline): MDHEN, SYDVKM. This CDR3 has 14 amino acids. The CDR3 is CASTSGSSYNEQFF. The CDR3, as DNA: TGTGCCAGCACTAGCGGGAGCTCCTACAATGAGCAGTTCTTC.

This rearrangement joins TRBV29-1 to TRBJ1-1; 8 positions agree with TRBD1. Unmatched junction bases numbered 11, after V lost 1 base and J lost 4 bases. The CDR3 spans 16 residues. Germline V gene data show CDR1 as SQVTM and CDR2 as ANQGSEA. The CDR3 nucleotides are TGCAGCGTTGAAGCAGGGGGCAGGAGGGAGAGCACTGAAGCTTTCTTT. It specifies CSVEAGGRRESTEAFF. Full variable domain (outside the CDR3, taken from reference TRBV29-1 and TRBJ1-1): SAVISQKPSRDICQRGTSLTIQCQVDSQVTMMFWYRQQPGQSLTLIATANQGSEATYESGFVIDKFPISRPNLTFSTLTVSNMSPEDSSIYLCSVEAGGRRESTEAFFGQGTRLTVV.